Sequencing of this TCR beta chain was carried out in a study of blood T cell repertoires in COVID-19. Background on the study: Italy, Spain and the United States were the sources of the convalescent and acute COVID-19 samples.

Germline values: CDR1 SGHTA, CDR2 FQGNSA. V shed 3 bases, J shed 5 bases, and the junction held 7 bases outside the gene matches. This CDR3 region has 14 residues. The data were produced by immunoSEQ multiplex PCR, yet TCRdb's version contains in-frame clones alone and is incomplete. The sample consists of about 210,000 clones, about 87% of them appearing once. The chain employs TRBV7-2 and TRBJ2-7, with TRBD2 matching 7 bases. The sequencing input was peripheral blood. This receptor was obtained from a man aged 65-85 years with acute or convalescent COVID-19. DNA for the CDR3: TGTGCCAGCAGCTTGGGCGGGAGAAATGACGAGCAGTACTTC. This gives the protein CASSLGGRNDEQYF.